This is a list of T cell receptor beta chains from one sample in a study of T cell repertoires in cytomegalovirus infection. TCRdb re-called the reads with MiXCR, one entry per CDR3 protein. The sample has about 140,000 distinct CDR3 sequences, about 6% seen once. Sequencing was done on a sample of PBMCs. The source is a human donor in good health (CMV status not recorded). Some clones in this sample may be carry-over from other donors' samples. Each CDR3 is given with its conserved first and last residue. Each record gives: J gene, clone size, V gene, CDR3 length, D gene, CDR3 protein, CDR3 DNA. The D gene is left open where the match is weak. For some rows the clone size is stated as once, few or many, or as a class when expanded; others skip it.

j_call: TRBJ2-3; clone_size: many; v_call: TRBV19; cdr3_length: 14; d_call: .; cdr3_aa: CASSEGGNTDTQYF; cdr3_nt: TGTGCCAGTAGTGAGGGGGGGAACACAGATACGCAGTATTTT
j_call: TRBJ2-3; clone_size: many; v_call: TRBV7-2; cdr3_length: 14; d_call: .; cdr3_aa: CASSPFESTDTQYF; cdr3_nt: TGTGCCAGCAGCCCTTTCGAGAGCACAGATACGCAGTATTTT
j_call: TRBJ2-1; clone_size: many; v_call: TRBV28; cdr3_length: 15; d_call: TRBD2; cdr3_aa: CASSWRGTTHNEQFF; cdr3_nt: TGTGCCAGCAGTTGGAGAGGGACTACTCACAATGAGCAGTTCTTC
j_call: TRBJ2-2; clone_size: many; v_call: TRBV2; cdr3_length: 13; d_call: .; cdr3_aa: CASTRGNTGELFF; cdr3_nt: TGTGCCAGCACCAGGGGTAACACCGGGGAGCTGTTTTTT
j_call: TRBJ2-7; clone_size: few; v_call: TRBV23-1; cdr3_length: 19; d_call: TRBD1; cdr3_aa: CASSQPKLGRGQTPYEQYF; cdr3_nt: TGCGCCAGCAGTCAACCAAAGCTAGGCAGGGGGCAAACTCCCTACGAGCAGTACTTC
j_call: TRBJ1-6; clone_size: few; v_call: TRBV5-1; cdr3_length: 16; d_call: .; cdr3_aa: CASSKGGGGFYSPLHF; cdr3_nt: TGCGCCAGCAGCAAAGGGGGGGGAGGATTCTATTCACCCCTCCACTTT
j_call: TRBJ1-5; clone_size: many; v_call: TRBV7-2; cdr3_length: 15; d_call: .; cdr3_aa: CASSLGGAFNQPQHF; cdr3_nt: TGTGCCAGCAGCTTAGGAGGGGCCTTCAATCAGCCCCAGCATTTT
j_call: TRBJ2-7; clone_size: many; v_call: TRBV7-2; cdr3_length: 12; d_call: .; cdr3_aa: CASSLGVHEQYF; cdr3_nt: TGTGCCAGCAGCTTAGGGGTCCACGAGCAGTACTTC
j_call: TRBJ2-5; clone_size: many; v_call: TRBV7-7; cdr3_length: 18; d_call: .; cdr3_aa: CASSLLSVGRIHQETQYF; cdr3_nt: TGTGCCAGCAGCTTACTCTCGGTCGGCAGGATCCACCAAGAGACCCAGTACTTC
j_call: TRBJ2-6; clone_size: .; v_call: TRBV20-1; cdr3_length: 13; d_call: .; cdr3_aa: CSAGTMGANVLTF; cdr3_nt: TGCAGTGCTGGGACGATGGGTGCCAACGTCCTGACTTTC
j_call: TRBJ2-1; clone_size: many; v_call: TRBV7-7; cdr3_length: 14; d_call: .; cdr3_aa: CASSPVGLGNEQFF; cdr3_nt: TGTGCCAGCAGCCCCGTGGGGCTTGGGAATGAGCAGTTCTTC
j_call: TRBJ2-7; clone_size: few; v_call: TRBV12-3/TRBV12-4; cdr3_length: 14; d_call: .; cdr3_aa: CASSLGRRAYEQYF; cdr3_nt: TGTGCCAGCAGTTTAGGACGCAGGGCCTACGAGCAGTACTTC
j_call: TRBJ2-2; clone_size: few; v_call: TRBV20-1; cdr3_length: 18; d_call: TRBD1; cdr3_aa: CSARPVIPGQGNTGELFF; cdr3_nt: TGCAGTGCTAGGCCGGTCATCCCGGGACAGGGGAACACCGGGGAGCTGTTTTTT
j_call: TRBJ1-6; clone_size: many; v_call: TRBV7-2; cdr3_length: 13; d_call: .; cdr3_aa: CASSPPRPGPLHF; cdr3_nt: TGTGCCAGCAGCCCCCCACGACCGGGCCCCCTCCACTTT
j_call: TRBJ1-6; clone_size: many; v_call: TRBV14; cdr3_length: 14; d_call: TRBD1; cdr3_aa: CASSKTGGYSPLHF; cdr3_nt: TGTGCCAGCAGCAAGACAGGGGGCTACTCACCCCTCCACTTT
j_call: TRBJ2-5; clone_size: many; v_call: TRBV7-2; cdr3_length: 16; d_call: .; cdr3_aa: CASSLQGGEGQETQYF; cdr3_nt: TGTGCCAGCAGCTTACAGGGGGGGGAGGGACAAGAGACCCAGTACTTC
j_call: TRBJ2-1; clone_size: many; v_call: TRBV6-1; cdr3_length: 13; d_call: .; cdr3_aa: CASSVGHLNEQFF; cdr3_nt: TGTGCCAGCAGTGTTGGACACCTCAATGAGCAGTTCTTC
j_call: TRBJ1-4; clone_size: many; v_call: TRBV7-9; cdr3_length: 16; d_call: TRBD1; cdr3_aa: CASSSAGQGGYEKLFF; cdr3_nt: TGTGCCAGCAGCTCGGCCGGACAGGGAGGGTATGAAAAACTGTTTTTT
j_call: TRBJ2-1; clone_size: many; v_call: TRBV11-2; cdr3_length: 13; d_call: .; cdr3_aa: CASSTSGHNEQFF; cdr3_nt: TGTGCCAGCAGCACCTCGGGCCACAATGAGCAGTTCTTC
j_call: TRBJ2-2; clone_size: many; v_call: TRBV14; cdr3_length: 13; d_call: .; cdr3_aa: CASSQGFVGELFF; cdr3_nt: TGTGCCAGCAGCCAAGGGTTTGTTGGGGAGCTGTTTTTT
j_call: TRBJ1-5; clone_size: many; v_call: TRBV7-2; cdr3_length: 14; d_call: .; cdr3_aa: CASSLQGFNQPQHF; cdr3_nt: TGTGCCAGCAGCCTACAGGGTTTCAATCAGCCCCAGCATTTT
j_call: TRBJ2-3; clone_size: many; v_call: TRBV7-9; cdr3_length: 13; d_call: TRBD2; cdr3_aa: CAAAGGGTDTQYF; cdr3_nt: TGTGCCGCGGCGGGGGGGGGCACAGATACGCAGTATTTT
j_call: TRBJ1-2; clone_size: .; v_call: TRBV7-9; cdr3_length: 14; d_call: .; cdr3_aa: CASSSSGRPYGYTF; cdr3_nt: TGTGCCAGCAGCAGCTCAGGCCGACCCTATGGCTACACCTTC
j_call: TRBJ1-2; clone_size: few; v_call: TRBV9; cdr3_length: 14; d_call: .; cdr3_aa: CASSEGGANYGYTF; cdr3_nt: TGTGCCAGCAGCGAGGGGGGAGCTAACTATGGCTACACCTTC
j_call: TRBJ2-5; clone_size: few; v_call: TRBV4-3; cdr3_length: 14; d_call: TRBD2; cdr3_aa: CASSPSGGQETQYF; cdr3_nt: TGCGCCAGCAGCCCTTCGGGGGGGCAAGAGACCCAGTACTTC
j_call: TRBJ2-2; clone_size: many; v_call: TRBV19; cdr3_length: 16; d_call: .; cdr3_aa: CASSGEWGTNTGELFF; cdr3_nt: TGTGCCAGTAGTGGCGAGTGGGGGACGAACACCGGGGAGCTGTTTTTT
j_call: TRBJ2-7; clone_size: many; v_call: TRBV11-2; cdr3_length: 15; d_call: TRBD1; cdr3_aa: CASSSRQGYSYEQYF; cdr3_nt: TGTGCCAGCAGCTCAAGACAGGGATACTCCTACGAGCAGTACTTC
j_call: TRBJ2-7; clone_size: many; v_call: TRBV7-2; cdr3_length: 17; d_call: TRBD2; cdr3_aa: CASSLLGSGGALDEQYF; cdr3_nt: TGTGCCAGCAGCTTATTAGGTAGCGGGGGCGCCCTGGACGAGCAGTACTTC
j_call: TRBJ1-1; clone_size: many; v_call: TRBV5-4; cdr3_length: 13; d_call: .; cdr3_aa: CASSLKGDTEAFF; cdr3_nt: TGTGCCAGCAGCTTGAAAGGGGACACTGAAGCTTTCTTT
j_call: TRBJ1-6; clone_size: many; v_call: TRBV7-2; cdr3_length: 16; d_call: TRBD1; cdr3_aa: CASSLMGQGAESPLHF; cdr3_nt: TGTGCCAGCAGCTTAATGGGACAGGGGGCGGAATCACCCCTCCACTTT
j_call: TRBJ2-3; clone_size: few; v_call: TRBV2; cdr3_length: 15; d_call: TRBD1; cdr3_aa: CASTFTGGSTDTQYF; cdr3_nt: TGTGCCAGCACGTTCACAGGGGGAAGCACAGATACGCAGTATTTT
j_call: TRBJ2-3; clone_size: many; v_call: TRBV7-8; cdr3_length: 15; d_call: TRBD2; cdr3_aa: CASKKNRGGSDTQYF; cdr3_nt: TGTGCCAGCAAAAAAAACCGGGGGGGCTCAGATACGCAGTATTTT
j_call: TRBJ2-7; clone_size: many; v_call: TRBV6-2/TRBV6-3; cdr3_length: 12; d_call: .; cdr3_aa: CASSYSRYEQYF; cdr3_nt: TGTGCCAGCAGTTACTCCCGTTACGAGCAGTACTTC
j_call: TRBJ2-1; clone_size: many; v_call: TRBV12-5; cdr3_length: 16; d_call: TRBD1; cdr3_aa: CASGTGQGFSYNEQFF; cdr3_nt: TGTGCTAGTGGCACGGGACAGGGGTTCTCCTACAATGAGCAGTTCTTC
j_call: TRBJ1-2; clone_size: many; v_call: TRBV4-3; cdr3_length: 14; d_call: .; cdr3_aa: CASSQDTGRDGYTF; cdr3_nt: TGCGCCAGCAGCCAAGATACGGGTAGGGACGGCTACACCTTC
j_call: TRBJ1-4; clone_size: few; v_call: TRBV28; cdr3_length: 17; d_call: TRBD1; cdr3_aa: CASSPPGQGRTNEKLFF; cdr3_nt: TGTGCCAGCAGTCCGCCGGGACAGGGTAGGACTAATGAAAAACTGTTTTTT
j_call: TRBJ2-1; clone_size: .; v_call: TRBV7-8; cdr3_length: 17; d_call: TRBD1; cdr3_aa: CASSLGGWGQGINEQFF; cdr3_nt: TGTGCCAGCAGCTTAGGAGGATGGGGACAGGGGATCAATGAGCAGTTCTTC
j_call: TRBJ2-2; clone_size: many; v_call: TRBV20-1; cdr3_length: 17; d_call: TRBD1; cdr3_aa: CSAPPAGTGVETGELFF; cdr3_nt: TGCAGTGCCCCCCCGGCGGGGACAGGGGTGGAGACCGGGGAGCTGTTTTTT
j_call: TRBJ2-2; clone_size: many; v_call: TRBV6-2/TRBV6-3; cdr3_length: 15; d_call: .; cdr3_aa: CASSYTRENTGELFF; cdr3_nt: TGTGCCAGCAGTTACACGAGGGAGAACACCGGGGAGCTGTTTTTT
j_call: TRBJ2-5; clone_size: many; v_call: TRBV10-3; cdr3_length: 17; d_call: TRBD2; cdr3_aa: CAISESQASGEQETQYF; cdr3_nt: TGTGCCATCAGTGAGTCGCAGGCTAGCGGGGAGCAAGAGACCCAGTACTTC